The clone carrying this T cell receptor (beta chain) was seen once. The antigen remains unidentified. Unique molecular identifiers were built into the TCRbeta library. From the PCR reads, TCRdb called clonotypes with MiXCR, one entry per CDR3 protein. The sample lists around 440,000 distinct CDR3 sequences, around 16% occurring once. These data are taken from a study of T-cell reconstitution after alpha-beta-depleted transplantation in children. Whole-study results and caveats: It was surviving recipient T cells and thymic progenitors that gave some patients high TCRbeta diversity at day 60. Counts and diversity of T cells one year after transplant came mostly from newly produced T cells.

The TCR was taken from a boy under two years old who had a stem cell transplant for Wiskott-Aldrich syndrome, so the T cells may come from the graft donor. This specimen consisted of PBMCs, mostly from graft donor cells, obtained 360 days after TCRalphabeta/CD19-depleted stem cell transplant.

Here the CDR3 DNA reads TGTGCCACCAGCAGGATTGACTATTGGCAAGAGACCCAGTACTTC. Its translation: CATSRIDYWQETQYF. The chain uses TRBV15 and TRBJ2-5; D possibly corresponds to TRBD2 (5 bases). Trimming left V 3 bases short and J 2 bases short, with 13 bases between. This CDR3 has 15 residues. From germline, CDR1 is LNHNV and CDR2 YYDKDF (reference sequence).